The 12 T cell receptor beta chains presented below share a single source sample, sequenced in a study of shared clonotypes between healthy human individuals. Libraries were prepared by immunoSEQ multiplex PCR; TCRdb keeps only in-frame clonotypes and omits some of them. This repertoire shows 85,000 to 100,000 clones, approximately 63% found once; its top ten account for roughly 50%. Sequenced: memory CD8+ T cells sorted from blood. Subset meaning: CD45RO+ cells pooled with CCR7-negative TemRA cells. The receptors were gathered from a man aged 25-40 years in good health.

The genes are TRBV2 and TRBJ1-4; D gene uncertain. There are 14 residues in the CDR3. V lost 3 bases, J lost 2 bases, and 7 bases lay in between. Germline loops: CDR1 SNHLY, CDR2 FYNNEI. The CDR3 sequence is CASSDGVTNEKLFF. The CDR3 coding sequence is TGTGCCAGCAGTGACGGGGTGACTAATGAAAAACTGTTTTTT.

This clone has only one observation. The CDR3 region is CASSTGTSGRAIYEQYF. As DNA, the CDR3 is TGTGCCAGCAGTACCGGGACTAGCGGGAGGGCAATTTACGAGCAGTACTTC. The chain is built from TRBV28 and TRBJ2-7; 16 bases align to TRBD2. The germline CDR1 and CDR2 sequences are MDHEN and SYDVKM. CDR3 length: 17 amino acids. The J segment lost 4 bases and the V segment lost 5 bases, leaving 8 bases of the junction unmatched.

V is TRBV11-3 and J is TRBJ2-2; 10 nucleotides agree with TRBD2. Looked up from germline, CDR1 is SGHNT and CDR2 is YENEEA. The CDR3 has 16 amino acids. The V gene end was trimmed by 6 bases and the J gene end by 3 bases; junction bases not matched to a gene: 7. The DNA of the CDR3 is TGTGCCAGCAGTTCTAGCGGGAGCCGGTACACCGGGGAGCTGTTTTTT. Amino acids: CASSSSGSRYTGELFF.

This clone was found a few times. The chain is built from TRBV28 and TRBJ1-5, with a weak D call TRBD1 (6 bases). This CDR3 comprises 15 residues. Germline CDR1 reads MDHEN; CDR2 reads SYDVKM. V was cut by 3 bases and J by 5 bases, with 14 bases left in between. The CDR3 sequence: CASSLVKGGDQPQHF. As DNA, the CDR3 is TGTGCCAGCAGTTTGGTGAAGGGGGGGGATCAGCCCCAGCATTTT.

CDR3 DNA sequence: TGTGCCAGCATCAGGGGGAACCAAGAGACCCAGTACTTC. Protein product: CASIRGNQETQYF. The chain uses TRBV2 and TRBJ2-5; 7 bases match TRBD1. The CDR3 extends over 13 amino acids. Germline CDR1 reads SNHLY; CDR2 reads FYNNEI. V was clipped by 7 bases and J by 0 bases; unmatched bases: 2.

This clone was picked up a small number of times. The chain employs TRBV5-1 and TRBJ1-2; D is possibly TRBD1 (6 bases). V lost 2 bases and J lost 5, with 10 bases in between. The germline CDR1 and CDR2 sequences are SGHRS and YFSETQ. This CDR3 contains 13 residues. The CDR3 coding sequence is TGCGCCAGCAGCTTAGGGGGATTGTATGGCTACACCTTC. This encodes CASSLGGLYGYTF.

The genes are TRBV6-5 and TRBJ2-3, with D possibly being TRBD1 or TRBD2 (6 bases each). Germline CDR1 and CDR2: MNHEY and SVGAGI. The CDR3 is 14 amino acids. V was clipped by 5 bases and J by 6 bases, with 15 bases between them. CDR3 DNA sequence: TGTGCCAGCAGTACGCCCCGGGGGCGTGATACGCAGTATTTT. This gives the protein CASSTPRGRDTQYF.

The table lists this clone with a count of one. The chain recombines TRBV2 with TRBJ2-5; 7 nucleotides agree with TRBD2. CDR1 and CDR2 from the germline V gene are SNHLY and FYNNEI. J lost 4 bases, V lost 10 bases, and 9 bases had no gene match. The CDR3 has 13 amino acids. CDR3 DNA sequence: TGTGCCACACAGGCGGGAGAGGCAGAGACCCAGTACTTC. Its translation is CATQAGEAETQYF.

This clone was counted many times. J is TRBJ2-1 and V is TRBV6-6, with D perhaps assigned TRBD1 or TRBD2 (6 bases each). Per germline, CDR1 MNHNY and CDR2 SVGAGI (reference sequence). This CDR3 contains 16 residues. Trimming took off 4 bases at V and 3 bases at J, with 16 bases between the two ends. CDR3: CASSSLQGGLYNEQFF. CDR3 in DNA: TGTGCCAGCAGTTCTTTACAGGGAGGTCTCTACAATGAGCAGTTCTTC.

This clone was observed a single time. This sequence joins TRBV6-1 and TRBJ1-4, with TRBD1 matching over 7 bases. The CDR3 totals 15 residues. Germline V gene lookup returns CDR1 MNHNS and CDR2 SASEGT. Trimming cost V 8 bases and J 3 bases; bases outside gene matches: 9. Here the CDR3 reads CASEGEGASNEKLFF. For the CDR3, the DNA is TGTGCCAGCGAGGGGGAGGGGGCCTCTAATGAAAAACTGTTTTTT.

This clone has more than one count but fewer than ten. The chain has TRBV28 and TRBJ2-7; D unclear. V was shortened by 8 bases and J by 3 bases, with 8 bases between the two germline ends. The germline V gene encodes CDR1 MDHEN and CDR2 SYDVKM. The CDR3 has 11 amino acids. CDR3 protein: CASGKDYEQYF. The CDR3 DNA follows: TGTGCCAGCGGCAAGGACTACGAGCAGTACTTC.

J is TRBJ1-2 and V is TRBV28, with a possible D match to TRBD1 (6 bases). The length of the CDR3 is 13 residues. The germline V gene encodes CDR1 MDHEN and CDR2 SYDVKM. Trimming pared 6 bases from V and 2 bases from J, leaving 10 bases between. Written as DNA, the CDR3 is TGTGCCAGCAGACCAGGGGTAAACTATGGCTACACCTTC. Amino acid sequence: CASRPGVNYGYTF.